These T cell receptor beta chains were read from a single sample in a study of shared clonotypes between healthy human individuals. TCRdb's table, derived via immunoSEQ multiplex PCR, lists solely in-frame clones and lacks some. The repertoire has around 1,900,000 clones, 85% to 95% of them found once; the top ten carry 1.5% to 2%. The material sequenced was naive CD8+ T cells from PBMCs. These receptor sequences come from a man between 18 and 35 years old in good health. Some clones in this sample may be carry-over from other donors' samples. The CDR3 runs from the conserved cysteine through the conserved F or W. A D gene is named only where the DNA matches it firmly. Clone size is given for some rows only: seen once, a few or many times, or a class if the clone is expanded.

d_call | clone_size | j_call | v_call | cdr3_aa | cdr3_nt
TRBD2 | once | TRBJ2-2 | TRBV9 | CASSVSGRDTGELFF | TGTGCCAGCAGCGTGAGCGGGAGGGACACCGGGGAGCTGTTTTTT
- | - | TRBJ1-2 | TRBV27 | CASSLASGSSGYTF | TGTGCCAGCAGTTTAGCCTCGGGGTCCTCTGGCTACACCTTC
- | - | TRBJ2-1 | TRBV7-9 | CASSMGGNEQFF | TGTGCCAGCAGCATGGGGGGCAATGAGCAGTTCTTC
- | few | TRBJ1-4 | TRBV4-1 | CASSPGLDVLFF | TGCGCCAGCAGCCCGGGGCTTGACGTGTTGTTTTTT
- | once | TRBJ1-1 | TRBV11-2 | CASSPAGRATEAFF | TGTGCCAGCAGCCCAGCGGGCAGGGCCACTGAAGCTTTCTTT
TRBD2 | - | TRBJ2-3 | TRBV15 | CATSRDRLAELTDTQYF | TGTGCCACCAGCAGAGATCGACTAGCGGAGCTCACAGATACGCAGTATTTT
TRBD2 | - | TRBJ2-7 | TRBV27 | CASSLSLAATYEQYF | TGTGCCAGCAGTTTATCACTAGCGGCGACCTACGAGCAGTACTTC
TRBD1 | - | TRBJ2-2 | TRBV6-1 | CASSEESGTVTGELFF | TGTGCCAGCAGTGAGGAGTCCGGGACAGTCACCGGGGAGCTGTTTTTT
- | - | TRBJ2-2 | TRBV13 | CASSSTTGELFF | TGTGCCAGCAGCTCCACGACCGGGGAGCTGTTTTTT
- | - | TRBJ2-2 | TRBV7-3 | CASSLSWGATGELFF | TGTGCCAGCAGCTTAAGTTGGGGGGCCACCGGGGAGCTGTTTTTT
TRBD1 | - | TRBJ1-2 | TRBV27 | CASSWTGGGGYGYTF | TGTGCCAGCAGTTGGACAGGGGGCGGTGGCTATGGCTACACCTTC
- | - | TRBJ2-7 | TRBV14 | CASSQEGHGTYEQYF | TGTGCCAGCAGCCAAGAAGGTCACGGAACCTACGAGCAGTACTTC
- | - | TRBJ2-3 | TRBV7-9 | CASSFSPSDTQYF | TGTGCCAGCAGCTTTTCCCCTTCAGATACGCAGTATTTT
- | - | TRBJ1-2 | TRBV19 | CASSIRPGRDGYTF | TGTGCCAGTAGTATTCGCCCAGGAAGGGATGGCTACACCTTC
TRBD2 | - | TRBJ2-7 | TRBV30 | CAWRGLAGDFFYEQYF | TGTGCCTGGAGGGGACTAGCGGGAGATTTTTTCTACGAGCAGTACTTC